This T cell receptor beta chain was retrieved from a study of blood T cells in healthy people across ages. With a J-beta primer mix and a sample-barcoded 5' primer, a second PCR ran 7 to 11 cycles. TCRdb reprocessed the 5' RACE reads via MiXCR and lists one record per CDR3 protein. The table has around 1.5 million distinct CDR3 sequences, approximately 59% seen once. The CDR3 is 13 residues long. The V gene's germline CDR1 is MNHNS and CDR2 SASEGT. V was cut by 0 bases and J by 3 bases, with 6 bases left in between. The chain carries TRBV6-1 and TRBJ2-7, with no clear D. The TCR was taken from a man younger than 35 in good health. Material: blood. CDR3 residues: CASSEALDYEQYF. CDR3 nucleotide sequence: TGTGCCAGCAGTGAAGCGCTGGACTACGAGCAGTACTTC.